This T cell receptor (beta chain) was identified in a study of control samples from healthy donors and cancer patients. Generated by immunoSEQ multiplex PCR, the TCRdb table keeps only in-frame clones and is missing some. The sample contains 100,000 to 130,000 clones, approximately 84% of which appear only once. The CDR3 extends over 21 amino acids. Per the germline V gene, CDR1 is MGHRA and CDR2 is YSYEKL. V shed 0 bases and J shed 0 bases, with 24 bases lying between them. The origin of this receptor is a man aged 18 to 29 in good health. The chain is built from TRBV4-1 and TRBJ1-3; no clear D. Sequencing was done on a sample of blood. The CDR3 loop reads CASSQEERRWQAYFSGNTIYF. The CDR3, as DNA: TGCGCCAGCAGCCAAGAAGAAAGAAGGTGGCAGGCTTATTTCTCTGGAAACACCATATATTTT.